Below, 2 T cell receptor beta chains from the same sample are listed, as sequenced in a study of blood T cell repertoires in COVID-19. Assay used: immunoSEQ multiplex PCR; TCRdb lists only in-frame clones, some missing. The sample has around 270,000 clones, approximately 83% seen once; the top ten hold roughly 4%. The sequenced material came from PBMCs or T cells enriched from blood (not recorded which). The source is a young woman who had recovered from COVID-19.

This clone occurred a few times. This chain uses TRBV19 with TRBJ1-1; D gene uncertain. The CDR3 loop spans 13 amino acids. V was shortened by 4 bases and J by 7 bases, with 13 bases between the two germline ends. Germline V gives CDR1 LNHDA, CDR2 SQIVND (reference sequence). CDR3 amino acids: CASSTKPGIEAFF. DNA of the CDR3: TGTGCCAGTAGTACAAAACCCGGTATTGAAGCTTTCTTT.

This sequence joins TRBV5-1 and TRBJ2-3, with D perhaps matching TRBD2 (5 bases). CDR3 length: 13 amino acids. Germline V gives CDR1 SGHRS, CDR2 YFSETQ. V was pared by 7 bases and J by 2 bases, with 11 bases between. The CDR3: CASWQDFTDTQYF. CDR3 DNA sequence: TGCGCCAGCTGGCAGGACTTCACAGATACGCAGTATTTT.